These T cell receptor beta chains were read from a single sample in a study of identical twins. TCRdb passed the 5' RACE reads through MiXCR, listing each CDR3 protein once. The data hold about 280,000 distinct CDR3 sequences, with more than 6.5% observed a single time. This sample was also put to use in a study of yellow fever vaccine responses in identical twins.

The sequencing input was memory (CD45RO+) T cells sorted from blood. The receptors originated from a young woman in good health. CDR3s leave out the opening cysteine and the closing phenylalanine or tryptophan. D genes are given only for firm matches.

D | V | CDR3
. | TRBV11-1 | ASSLGQGGLVSYNEQF
. | TRBV2 | ASSEEPTLGT
. | TRBV6-1 | ASTTPPGMGGYT
TRBD1 | TRBV6-6 | ASSPQGSGELF
. | TRBV20-1 | SAKRGNTGELF
. | TRBV5-1 | ASSAGWVGTGELF
TRBD1 | TRBV6-1 | ASSETAGTGGHTDTQY
TRBD1 | TRBV2 | ASSATGRGASNQPQH
. | TRBV10-3 | AISELPIGQGHYEQY
TRBD2 | TRBV15 | ATSRSILTSGGQGETQY
. | TRBV28 | ASTLQSITYNEQF
TRBD2 | TRBV5-1 | ASSLEAGGANEQF
. | TRBV20-1 | SASWNYGYT
. | TRBV12-3/TRBV12-4 | ASSTAAASRTDTQY
. | TRBV7-6 | ASSLDDTLYEQY
. | TRBV5-1 | ASSPRGRMANTGELF
TRBD2 | TRBV10-3 | AISESSGGAWNEQF
. | TRBV21-1 | ASSKAGTNTGELF
. | TRBV5-6 | ASTPLGGAGNTGELF
. | TRBV3-1 | ASSPGDGYT
. | TRBV6-1 | ASSERGNTEAF
. | TRBV3-1 | ASSGLTYNEQF
TRBD2 | TRBV5-1 | ASGTTAGAVEQF
. | TRBV15 | ATSRELELTGELF
TRBD1 | TRBV5-1 | ASSFSGTGGSYEQY
. | TRBV7-6 | ASSPAGNNSPLH
. | TRBV28 | ASTSPRLPGGNEQF
. | TRBV19 | ASNRGVSTEAF
TRBD1 | TRBV5-6 | ASSSLQGARTQY
. | TRBV12-3/TRBV12-4 | ASSPVVNYGYT
TRBD2 | TRBV19 | ASRGSREIYNEQF
. | TRBV5-1 | ASSPSGGERTEAF
. | TRBV10-3 | AISELAGSSYEQY
. | TRBV5-1 | ASSLGAGSSLTDTQY
. | TRBV6-5 | ASSYSSSNSFTYYGYT
TRBD2 | TRBV20-1 | CARSSGTPNTGELF
TRBD1 | TRBV6-2/TRBV6-3 | ASRDRGRGTEAF
TRBD1 | TRBV6-1 | ASSKTGARNTLAF
. | TRBV10-3 | AISTALDTEAF
TRBD2 | TRBV15 | ATSRRRGSTDTQY
TRBD1 | TRBV11-2 | ASSLRDSLPGELF
TRBD2 | TRBV6-1 | ASTELAGGPYEQF
. | TRBV28 | ASSLSSYNEQF
TRBD2 | TRBV29-1 | SVHSGGRATDTQY
TRBD2 | TRBV5-1 | ASSLALAGSADTQY
TRBD2 | TRBV12-3/TRBV12-4 | ASSLAQGLAGEGSYNEQF
. | TRBV24-1 | ATSDIWRGELF
. | TRBV7-6 | ASSLGLTRWDEQF
. | TRBV12-3/TRBV12-4 | ASKPQGSGNTIY
. | TRBV11-2 | ASSLSSGATNEKLF
. | TRBV28 | ASSFHHLGGYNTDTQY
. | TRBV14 | ASSQVSGPAAYNEQF
. | TRBV6-4 | ASSDREGQPQH
. | TRBV25-1 | AASSNGAGGYT
. | TRBV20-1 | SARITTYGYT
. | TRBV6-6 | ASSYGESGYT
. | TRBV20-1 | SARAYGASSYNEQF
TRBD1 | TRBV25-1 | ASSGTATNEKLF